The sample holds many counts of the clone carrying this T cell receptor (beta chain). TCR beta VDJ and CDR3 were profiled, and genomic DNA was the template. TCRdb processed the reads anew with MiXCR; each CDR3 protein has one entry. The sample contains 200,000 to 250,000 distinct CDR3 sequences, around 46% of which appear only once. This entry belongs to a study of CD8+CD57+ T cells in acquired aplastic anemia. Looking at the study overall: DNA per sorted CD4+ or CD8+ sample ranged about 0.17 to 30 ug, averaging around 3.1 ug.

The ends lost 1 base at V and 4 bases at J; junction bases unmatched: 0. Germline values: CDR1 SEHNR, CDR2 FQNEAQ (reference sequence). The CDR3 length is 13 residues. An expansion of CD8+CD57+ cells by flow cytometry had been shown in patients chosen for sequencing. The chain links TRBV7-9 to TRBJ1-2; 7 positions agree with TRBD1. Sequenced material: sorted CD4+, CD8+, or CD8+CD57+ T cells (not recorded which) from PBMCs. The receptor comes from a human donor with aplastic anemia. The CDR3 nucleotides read TGTGCCAGCAGCTTAGGGACAGGCTATGGCTACACCTTC. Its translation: CASSLGTGYGYTF. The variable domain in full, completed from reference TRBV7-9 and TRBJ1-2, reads DTGVSQNPRHKITKRGQNVTFRCDPISEHNRLYWYRQTLGQGPEFLTYFQNEAQLEKSRLLSDRFSAERPKGSFSTLEIQRTEQGDSAMYLCASSLGTGYGYTFGSGTRLTVV.